The 23 T cell receptor beta chains below were found in one sample sequenced in a study of blood T cell repertoires in COVID-19. Some clones are missing from TCRdb's copy, which holds only in-frame ones; the method was immunoSEQ multiplex PCR. The top ten clones hold 0.75% to 1% of a sample with under 250,000 clones, around 90% of them seen once. The specimen sequenced was peripheral blood. All receptors derive from a man in his sixties with COVID-19, enrolled during active disease.

The gene calls are TRBV19 and TRBJ2-1, with TRBD2 matching 10 bases. Germline lookup yields CDR1 LNHDA and CDR2 SQIVND (reference sequence). The CDR3 consists of 20 residues. The junction had 20 bases not matched to a gene; V was cut back by 1 base and J by 8 bases. This CDR3 is CASSIGNPGVASGSLDEQFF. The CDR3 nucleotides read TGTGCCAGTAGTATAGGTAACCCAGGGGTAGCTAGCGGGAGTTTGGATGAGCAGTTCTTC. Full variable domain (remainder filled in from reference TRBV19 and TRBJ2-1): DGGITQSPKYLFRKEGQNVTLSCEQNLNHDAMYWYRQDPGQGLRLIYYSQIVNDFQKGDIAEGYSVSREKKESFPLTVTSAQKNPTAFYLCASSIGNPGVASGSLDEQFFGPGTRLTVL.

The chain combines TRBV6-6 with TRBJ2-7, with 8 bases aligning to TRBD1. Germline V gene lookup returns CDR1 MNHNY and CDR2 SVGAGI (reference sequence). V lost 5 bases to trimming and J lost 0 bases; unmatched junction nucleotides: 15. This CDR3 has 18 residues. The CDR3 DNA reads as TGTGCCAGCAGTCATCGACTCTTAACAGGGGGTAGCTCCTACGAGCAGTACTTC. Translating gives CASSHRLLTGGSSYEQYF.

J is TRBJ2-5 and V is TRBV6-1, with a weak D call TRBD1 (6 bases). CDR1 is MNHNS and CDR2 is SASEGT in the germline V gene. The CDR3 length is 15 residues. The V end was cut by 1 base, the J end by 1 base, with 10 bases between. CDR3 residues: CASSEVGHLQETQYF. The CDR3 DNA follows: TGTGCCAGCAGTGAAGTGGGACACCTCCAAGAGACCCAGTACTTC.

The DNA for the CDR3 is TGTGCCAGCAGTCCCCCGGGACAGGGCACCTACGAGCAGTACTTC. Its translation is CASSPPGQGTYEQYF. The chain is built from TRBV28 and TRBJ2-7, with TRBD1 identical over 9 bases. Germline CDR1 MDHEN, CDR2 SYDVKM. The CDR3 is 15 amino acids. Trimming cost V 5 bases and J 2 bases; bases outside gene matches: 7. Combining the CDR3 with reference TRBV28 and TRBJ2-7 gives the whole variable domain DVKVTQSSRYLVKRTGEKVFLECVQDMDHENMFWYRQDPGLGLRLIYFSYDVKMKEKGDIPEGYSVSREKKERFSLILESASTNQTSMYLCASSPPGQGTYEQYFGPGTRLTVT.

The CDR3 DNA follows: TGTGCCAGCAGATCACCAGGGGACGCGGTGAACACTGAAGCTTTCTTT. It translates to CASRSPGDAVNTEAFF. J is TRBJ1-1 and V is TRBV28; perhaps TRBD1 as D (6 bases). The CDR3 extends over 16 amino acids. Germline values: CDR1 MDHEN, CDR2 SYDVKM. With 6 bases removed from V and 0 bases from J, the gap between germline ends came to 17 bases.

The chain has TRBV5-1 and TRBJ1-2; TRBD1 matches at 11 bases. The V gene end was trimmed by 4 bases and the J gene end by 8 bases; junction bases not matched to a gene: 10. The V gene's germline CDR1 is SGHRS and CDR2 YFSETQ. The CDR3 is 15 residues long. The DNA of the CDR3 is TGCGCCAGCAGCATTTCCGGGACAGGGGGAGAAGGCTACACCTTC. It yields the protein CASSISGTGGEGYTF.

The chain carries TRBV6-5 and TRBJ2-3, with 7 positions matching TRBD1. The CDR3 contains 13 residues. Losses at the gene ends were 3 bases for V and 14 bases for J; bases not matched to a gene: 11. Germline lookup yields CDR1 MNHEY and CDR2 SVGAGI. The CDR3 DNA sequence: TGTGCCAGCAGTTATTACAGGGACAGCACGGGGTATTTT. Its translation: CASSYYRDSTGYF.

The chain couples TRBV9 to TRBJ2-5; TRBD2 aligns across 11 bases. Trimming at V came to 3 bases and at J to 2 bases, leaving 3 bases not matched to a gene. Germline V gives CDR1 SGDLS, CDR2 YYNGEE. The CDR3 sequence is 15 residues long. The chain's CDR3 is CASSAIAGGQETQYF. The CDR3 coding sequence is TGTGCCAGCAGCGCGATAGCGGGGGGGCAAGAGACCCAGTACTTC.

This clone has more than one count but fewer than ten. V is TRBV7-2 and J is TRBJ2-7, with 7 bases lining up with TRBD2. This CDR3 region has 15 residues. The V and J ends lost 0 bases and 2 bases, in that order; junction bases with no gene match: 4. Germline-derived CDR1 and CDR2 are SGHTA and FQGNSA. The CDR3 loop is CASSLATSRTYEQYF. For the CDR3, the DNA is TGTGCCAGCAGCTTAGCGACTAGCAGAACCTACGAGCAGTACTTC. The full variable domain, completed using reference TRBV7-2 and TRBJ2-7, is GAGVSQSPSNKVTEKGKDVELRCDPISGHTALYWYRQSLGQGLEFLIYFQGNSAPDKSGLPSDRFSAERTGGSVSTLTIQRTQQEDSAVYLCASSLATSRTYEQYFGPGTRLTVT.

This clone was seen a single time. The chain joins TRBV11-2 to TRBJ1-5; D gene ambiguous. The CDR3 has 15 amino acids. The V end was cut by 3 bases, the J end by 4 bases, with 13 bases between. The germline V gene encodes CDR1 SGHAT and CDR2 FQNNGV. As DNA, the CDR3 is TGTGCCAGCAGCTTGAACGGCGGCGCAAATCAGCCCCAGCATTTT. The encoded protein is CASSLNGGANQPQHF. The full variable domain, rest sourced from reference TRBV11-2 and TRBJ1-5, is EAGVAQSPRYKIIEKRQSVAFWCNPISGHATLYWYQQILGQGPKLLIQFQNNGVVDDSQLPKDRFSAERLKGVDSTLKIQPAKLEDSAVYLCASSLNGGANQPQHFGDGTRLSIL.

V usage is TRBV12-3 or TRBV12-4 and J usage is TRBJ2-1; the match to TRBD1 covers 9 bases. The J segment lost 8 bases and the V segment lost 6 bases, leaving 5 bases of the junction unmatched. The CDR3 covers 13 residues. The CDR3 loop reads CASRQGAVDEQFF. The DNA for the CDR3 is TGTGCCAGCAGACAGGGGGCGGTGGATGAGCAGTTCTTC.

The V and J genes are TRBV19 and TRBJ2-1; TRBD2 might be the D (6 bases). The CDR3 is 15 residues long. Germline V gene lookup returns CDR1 LNHDA and CDR2 SQIVND (reference sequence). V lost 3 bases and J 5 bases, leaving 14 bases between the germline ends. CDR3 protein: CASSMLGSPNNEQFF. The CDR3 bases are TGTGCCAGTAGTATGCTCGGGAGCCCCAACAATGAGCAGTTCTTC. The entire variable domain, with the rest obtained from reference TRBV19 and TRBJ2-1, is as follows: DGGITQSPKYLFRKEGQNVTLSCEQNLNHDAMYWYRQDPGQGLRLIYYSQIVNDFQKGDIAEGYSVSREKKESFPLTVTSAQKNPTAFYLCASSMLGSPNNEQFFGPGTRLTVL.

The gene calls are TRBV7-6 and TRBJ2-7; the D gene is possibly TRBD1 (7 bases). V was clipped by 2 bases and J by 2 bases, with 13 bases between them. Germline lookup yields CDR1 SGHVS and CDR2 FNYEAQ. The CDR3 runs to 15 residues. The CDR3 here is CASSLRAGGTYEQYF. In DNA form, the CDR3 reads TGTGCCAGCAGCTTAAGGGCAGGGGGGACCTACGAGCAGTACTTC.

This clone was recorded only once. V gene TRBV7-9 combines with J gene TRBJ1-5; D gene uncertain. The V end lost 1 base, the J end lost 1 base, and 8 bases lay between the germline ends. The V gene's germline CDR1 is SEHNR and CDR2 FQNEAQ (reference sequence). This CDR3 spans 15 amino acids. CDR3 sequence reads: CASSLGEVSNQPQHF. The CDR3, as DNA: TGTGCCAGCAGCTTAGGAGAGGTGAGCAATCAGCCCCAGCATTTT.

The J gene is TRBJ1-1, the V gene TRBV2; the match to TRBD1 covers 7 bases. There are 14 residues in the CDR3. With V trimmed by 5 bases and J by 1 base, 4 bases remained unmatched. CDR1 is SNHLY and CDR2 is FYNNEI in the germline V gene. CDR3 sequence: CASSYAGGNTEAFF. Here the CDR3 DNA reads TGTGCCAGCAGTTACGCAGGGGGGAACACTGAAGCTTTCTTT.

DNA for the CDR3: TGTGCCAGCAGCTTAGCGGGACAGGGTTACAATGAGCAGTTCTTC. Protein: CASSLAGQGYNEQFF. This chain uses TRBV7-8 with TRBJ2-1, with 9 bases lining up with TRBD1. Looked up from germline, CDR1 is SGHVS and CDR2 is FQNEAQ. The ends lost 0 bases at V and 4 bases at J; junction bases unmatched: 1. CDR3 length: 15 amino acids.

The chain uses TRBV9 and TRBJ1-2, with 9 positions matching TRBD1. This CDR3 contains 15 residues. Per germline, CDR1 SGDLS and CDR2 YYNGEE. V was pared by 2 bases and J by 8 bases, with 10 bases of the junction left unmatched. DNA of the CDR3: TGTGCCAGCAGCGTCACCGGGACAGGGTCCGAAGGCTACACCTTC. This sequence encodes CASSVTGTGSEGYTF.

The chain links TRBV30 to TRBJ1-1; 8 nucleotides agree with TRBD1. V lost 4 bases, J lost 2 bases, and 12 bases stayed unmatched. The CDR3 is 16 amino acids. Germline CDR1 and CDR2: GTSNPN and SVGIG (reference sequence). The CDR3 spells CAWTPRQGTRNTEAFF. The CDR3 nucleotides read TGTGCCTGGACCCCGAGACAGGGGACTCGTAACACTGAAGCTTTCTTT. The full variable domain, completed using reference TRBV30 and TRBJ1-1, is SQTIHQWPATLVQPVGSPLSLECTVEGTSNPNLYWYRQAAGRGLQLLFYSVGIGQISSEVPQNLSASRPQDRQFILSSKKLLLSDSGFYLCAWTPRQGTRNTEAFFGQGTRLTVV.

This chain connects TRBV27 to TRBJ2-7; weak D call: TRBD2 (5 bases). This CDR3 is 13 amino acids long. Looked up from germline, CDR1 is MNHEY and CDR2 is SMNVEV (reference sequence). Trimming pared 5 bases from V and 5 bases from J, leaving 13 bases between. The CDR3, as DNA: TGTGCCAGCAGTAGGGCTAGCCGTAACGAGCAGTACTTC. Its protein is CASSRASRNEQYF.

The rearrangement uses TRBV15 and TRBJ2-3, with 7 positions matching TRBD1. The V segment lost 1 base and the J segment 6 bases; nucleotides outside the gene matches: 4. The CDR3 is 14 residues long. CDR1 and CDR2 (germline): LNHNV, YYDKDF (reference sequence). The CDR3 loop is CATSRVQGTDTQYF. The CDR3 nucleotides read TGTGCCACCAGCAGAGTACAGGGGACGGATACGCAGTATTTT. The full variable domain, with the rest looked up from reference TRBV15 and TRBJ2-3, is DAMVIQNPRYQVTQFGKPVTLSCSQTLNHNVMYWYQQKSSQAPKLLFHYYDKDFNNEADTPDNFQSRRPNTSFCFLDIRSPGLGDTAMYLCATSRVQGTDTQYFGPGTRLTVL.

The chain uses TRBV7-2 and TRBJ2-1; the match to TRBD2 covers 12 bases. Germline CDR1 is SGHTA and CDR2 is FQGNSA. There are 18 residues in the CDR3. Losses at the gene ends were 3 bases for V and 10 bases for J; bases not matched to a gene: 16. Written as DNA, the CDR3 is TGTGCCAGCAGCTTTCCCAATTCACACGGACTAGCGGGAAGGGAGCAGTTCTTC. Its protein is CASSFPNSHGLAGREQFF. Combining the CDR3 with reference TRBV7-2 and TRBJ2-1 gives the whole variable domain GAGVSQSPSNKVTEKGKDVELRCDPISGHTALYWYRQSLGQGLEFLIYFQGNSAPDKSGLPSDRFSAERTGGSVSTLTIQRTQQEDSAVYLCASSFPNSHGLAGREQFFGPGTRLTVL.

About this clone: Other DNA sequences within the sample encode an identical CDR3. V is TRBV5-1 and J is TRBJ2-1; TRBD2 agrees at 13 bases. The length of the CDR3 is 17 residues. J was trimmed by 1 base and V by 0 bases; bases with no gene match: 1. CDR1 and CDR2 (germline): SGHRS, YFSETQ. CDR3 bases: TGCGCCAGCAGCTTGGGACTAGCGGGAGGATCCTACAATGAGCAGTTCTTC. This gives the protein CASSLGLAGGSYNEQFF.

The genes are TRBV6-5 and TRBJ2-7; D is perhaps TRBD1 (6 bases). This CDR3 is built from 16 residues. Trimming removed 4 bases from V and 4 bases from J, with 20 bases in between. Germline CDR1 and CDR2: MNHEY and SVGAGI. The CDR3 spells CASSLEQGDEAYEQYF. The CDR3 nucleotides are TGTGCCAGCAGTTTAGAACAGGGTGACGAGGCGTACGAGCAGTACTTC.